This TCR beta chain was recovered during a study of T cell changes during pregnancy in multiple sclerosis. Germline V lookup: CDR1 MGHRA, CDR2 YSYEKL. The CDR3 spans 20 residues. With 2 bases clipped from V and 1 base from J, the junction kept 18 bases outside the gene matches. Only in-frame clones appear in the TCRdb table, and some are missing; sequencing was by immunoSEQ multiplex PCR. The sample has some 93,000 clones, almost 95% seen once; the top ten hold 2% to 2.5%. The TCR comes from a female donor with multiple sclerosis, enrolled in a pregnancy study. The source material was peripheral blood, sampled after pregnancy. The rearrangement joins TRBV4-1 to TRBJ1-1, with TRBD1 identical over 8 bases. The DNA of the CDR3 is TGCGCCAGCAGCCAAATCTATGGGACAGGAGATACCGTCGAGAACACTGAAGCTTTCTTT. It encodes CASSQIYGTGDTVENTEAFF.